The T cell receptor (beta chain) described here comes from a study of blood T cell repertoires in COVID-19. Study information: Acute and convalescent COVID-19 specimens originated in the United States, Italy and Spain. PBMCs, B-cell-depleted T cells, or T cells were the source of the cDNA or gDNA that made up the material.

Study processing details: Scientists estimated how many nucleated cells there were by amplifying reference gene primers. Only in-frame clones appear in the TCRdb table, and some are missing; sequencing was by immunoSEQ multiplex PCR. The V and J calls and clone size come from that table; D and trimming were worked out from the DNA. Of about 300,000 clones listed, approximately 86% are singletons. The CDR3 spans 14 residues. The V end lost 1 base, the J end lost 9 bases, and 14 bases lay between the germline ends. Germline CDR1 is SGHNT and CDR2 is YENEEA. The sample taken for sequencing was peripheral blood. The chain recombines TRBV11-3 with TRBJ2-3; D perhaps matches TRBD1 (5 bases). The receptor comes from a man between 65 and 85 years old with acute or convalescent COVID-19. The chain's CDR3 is CASSLGGRVGTQYF. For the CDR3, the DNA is TGTGCCAGCAGCTTAGGAGGCAGGGTGGGAACGCAGTATTTT.